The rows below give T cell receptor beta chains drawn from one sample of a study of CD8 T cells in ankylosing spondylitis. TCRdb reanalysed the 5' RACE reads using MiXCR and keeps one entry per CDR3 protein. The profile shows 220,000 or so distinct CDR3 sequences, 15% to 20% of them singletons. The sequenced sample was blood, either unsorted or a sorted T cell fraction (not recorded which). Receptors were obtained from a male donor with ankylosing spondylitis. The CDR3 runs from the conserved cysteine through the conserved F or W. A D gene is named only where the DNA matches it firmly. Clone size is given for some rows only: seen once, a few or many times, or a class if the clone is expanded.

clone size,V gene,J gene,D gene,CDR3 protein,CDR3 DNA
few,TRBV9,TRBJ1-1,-,CASSPGTRLLNTEAFF,TGTGCCAGCAGCCCCGGGACAAGACTCCTGAACACTGAAGCTTTCTTT
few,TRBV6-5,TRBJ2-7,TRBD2,CASSYSGFAGVFYEQYF,TGTGCCAGCAGTTACTCCGGGTTTGCGGGAGTGTTCTACGAGCAGTACTTC
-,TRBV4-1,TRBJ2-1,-,CASSPPGQPEQFF,TGCGCCAGCAGCCCCCCTGGCCAGCCCGAGCAGTTCTTC
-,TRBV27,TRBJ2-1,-,CASGRSLARNEQFF,TGTGCCAGCGGTAGGTCGCTAGCGCGCAATGAGCAGTTCTTC
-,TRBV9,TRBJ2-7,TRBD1,CASSAQGDGPYEQYF,TGTGCCAGCAGCGCGCAGGGGGACGGACCCTACGAGCAGTACTTC
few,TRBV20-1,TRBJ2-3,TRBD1,CSARTTGATSTDTQYF,TGCAGTGCTAGAACCACAGGGGCTACTAGCACAGATACGCAGTATTTT
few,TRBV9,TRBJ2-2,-,CASRGHNTGELFF,TGTGCCAGCAGGGGACACAACACCGGGGAGCTGTTTTTT
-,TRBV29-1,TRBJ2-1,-,CSVEELRECRVEQFF,TGCAGCGTTGAAGAGCTACGGGAGTGCCGGGTTGAGCAGTTCTTC
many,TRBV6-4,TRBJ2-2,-,CASSPSNTGELFF,TGTGCCAGCAGCCCCTCCAACACCGGGGAGCTGTTTTTT
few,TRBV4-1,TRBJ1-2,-,CASSLSGGELDNYGYTF,TGCGCCAGCAGCCTCTCCGGGGGTGAGTTAGATAACTATGGCTACACCTTC
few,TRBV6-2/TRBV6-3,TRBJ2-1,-,CASSSGPQGLYNEQFF,TGTGCCAGCAGTTCGGGACCCCAGGGGCTTTACAATGAGCAGTTCTTC
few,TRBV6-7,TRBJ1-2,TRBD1,CASRTGEDGYTF,TGTGCCAGCAGGACAGGGGAAGATGGCTACACCTTC
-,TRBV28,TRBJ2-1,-,CASSPVENNEQFF,TGTGCCAGCAGTCCCGTCGAAAACAATGAGCAGTTCTTC
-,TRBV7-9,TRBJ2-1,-,CASSLVPSVTYNEQFF,TGTGCCAGCAGCTTAGTCCCTAGCGTTACCTACAATGAGCAGTTCTTC
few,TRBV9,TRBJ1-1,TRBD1,CASSVGGTANTEAFF,TGTGCCAGCAGCGTAGGCGGGACAGCGAACACTGAAGCTTTCTTT
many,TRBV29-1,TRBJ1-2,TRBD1,CSAWTGSNYGYTF,TGCAGCGCCTGGACAGGATCTAACTATGGCTACACCTTC
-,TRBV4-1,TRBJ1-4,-,CASSLGPINEKLFF,TGCGCCAGCAGCCTCGGGCCAATTAATGAAAAACTGTTTTTT
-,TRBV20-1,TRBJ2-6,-,CSASEWGSAGANVLTF,TGCAGTGCTAGTGAATGGGGGTCGGCTGGGGCCAACGTCCTGACTTTC
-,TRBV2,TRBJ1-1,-,CASSEALWGNTEAFF,TGTGCCAGCAGTGAAGCGCTGTGGGGAAACACTGAAGCTTTCTTT
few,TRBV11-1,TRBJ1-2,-,CASSLSSSALYGYTF,TGTGCCAGCAGCTTAAGTTCGTCAGCCCTCTACGGCTACACCTTC
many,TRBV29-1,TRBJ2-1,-,CSVEDLSGRVYNEQFF,TGCAGCGTTGAAGATCTGTCGGGCCGCGTCTACAATGAGCAGTTCTTC
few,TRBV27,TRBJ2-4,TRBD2,CASSPGGVPNIQYF,TGTGCCAGCAGCCCTGGGGGGGTACCAAACATTCAGTACTTC
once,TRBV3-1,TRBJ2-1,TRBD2,CASSQDLRLAVYNEQFF,TGTGCCAGCAGCCAAGATCTTCGGCTAGCGGTCTACAATGAGCAGTTCTTC
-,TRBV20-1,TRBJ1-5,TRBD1,CSAVTGPNQPQHF,TGCAGTGCAGTGACAGGGCCCAATCAGCCCCAGCATTTT
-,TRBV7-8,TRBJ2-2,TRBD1,CASSFIPRTGTGDTGELFF,TGTGCCAGCAGCTTTATACCAAGAACCGGGACAGGGGACACCGGGGAGCTGTTTTTT